Listed below are T cell receptor beta chains from one sample, sequenced in a study of PD-1 blockade in classical Hodgkin lymphoma. The repertoire was sequenced with immunoSEQ multiplex PCR; TCRdb's copy has only in-frame clones and lacks some. The sample has almost 20,000 clones, about 80% seen once; the top ten hold over 1%. The sequenced material came from CD4+ T cells from blood. The receptors originated from a human donor with classical Hodgkin lymphoma. CDR3s include the opening cysteine and the closing phenylalanine or tryptophan. A D gene is named only where the DNA matches it firmly. Clone size is not always given. Where it is, it says once, few, many or a class for expanded clones.

length | J | V | D | size | CDR3 | DNA
15 | TRBJ2-7 | TRBV7-6 | TRBD2 | - | CASSILPGTTYEQYF | TGTGCCAGCAGCATTTTGCCTGGGACTACCTACGAGCAGTACTTC
15 | TRBJ1-5 | TRBV9 | TRBD1 | - | CASSARGQANQPQHF | TGTGCCAGCAGCGCCAGGGGGCAGGCCAATCAGCCCCAGCATTTT
15 | TRBJ2-2 | TRBV19 | - | - | CASLYGTVGTGELFF | TGTGCCAGCCTATACGGGACGGTGGGCACCGGGGAGCTGTTTTTT
19 | TRBJ2-1 | TRBV5-1 | - | - | CASSEGPMGGRDSYNEQFF | TGCGCCAGCAGCGAAGGCCCAATGGGGGGAAGAGACTCCTACAATGAGCAGTTCTTC
15 | TRBJ2-3 | TRBV6-1 | - | - | CASSRREPSTDTQYF | TGTGCCAGCAGTAGGAGGGAGCCTAGCACAGATACGCAGTATTTT
16 | TRBJ2-1 | TRBV7-9 | - | - | CASSLLATSSYNEQFF | TGTGCCAGCAGCCTCCTAGCCACTAGCTCCTACAATGAGCAGTTCTTC
15 | TRBJ1-1 | TRBV5-1 | - | - | CASSWDLPGSTEAFF | TGCGCCAGCAGCTGGGACCTTCCAGGGAGCACTGAAGCTTTCTTT
12 | TRBJ1-1 | TRBV18 | - | few | CASSPRESEAFF | TGTGCCAGCTCACCCCGTGAGAGTGAAGCTTTCTTT
15 | TRBJ1-2 | TRBV2 | TRBD1 | - | CASSEGGQGDYGYTF | TGTGCCAGCAGCGAGGGGGGACAGGGCGATTATGGCTACACCTTC
14 | TRBJ1-5 | TRBV6-1 | - | - | CASIRAHSNQPQHF | TGTGCCAGTATCCGGGCCCATAGCAATCAGCCCCAGCATTTT
16 | TRBJ2-6 | TRBV18 | TRBD2 | few | CASSPPGGVGANVLTF | TGTGCCAGCTCACCCCCCGGGGGGGTGGGGGCCAACGTCCTGACTTTC
14 | TRBJ1-2 | TRBV28 | - | once | CASSLVGTDYGYTF | TGTGCCAGCAGTTTAGTAGGCACCGACTATGGCTACACCTTC
14 | TRBJ2-5 | TRBV9 | - | once | CASSVGGVQETQYF | TGTGCCAGCAGCGTAGGAGGGGTACAAGAGACCCAGTACTTC
12 | TRBJ1-4 | TRBV28 | TRBD1 | - | CASSLAGGKLFF | TGTGCCAGCAGTTTAGCAGGGGGAAAACTGTTTTTT
13 | TRBJ2-3 | TRBV25-1 | - | - | CASSEAAAYTQYF | TGTGCCAGCAGTGAGGCGGCAGCCTATACGCAGTATTTT
15 | TRBJ2-7 | TRBV28 | - | - | CASSLRTGKVHEQYF | TGTGCCAGCAGTTTACGAACAGGGAAAGTCCACGAGCAGTACTTC
16 | TRBJ1-6 | TRBV6-5 | - | - | CASSYSQGFRGSPLHF | TGTGCCAGCAGTTACTCGCAGGGGTTCAGGGGATCACCCCTCCACTTT
16 | TRBJ2-2 | TRBV5-1 | TRBD1 | - | CASSLTGGVYTGELFF | TGCGCCAGCAGCTTGACAGGGGGAGTTTACACCGGGGAGCTGTTTTTT
15 | TRBJ2-7 | TRBV6-5 | - | - | CASSYSPGLSYEQYF | TGTGCCAGCAGTTACTCACCGGGACTGAGCTACGAGCAGTACTTC
14 | TRBJ2-1 | TRBV19 | - | - | CASAGRQSFDEQFF | TGTGCCAGCGCGGGACGGCAAAGTTTCGATGAGCAGTTCTTC
14 | TRBJ1-1 | TRBV5-4 | - | few | CASSLSDKNTEAFF | TGTGCCAGCAGCTTGAGCGACAAGAACACTGAAGCTTTCTTT
15 | TRBJ2-3 | TRBV5-1 | - | - | CASSSAVWGTDTQYF | TGCGCCAGCAGCTCAGCGGTCTGGGGCACAGATACGCAGTATTTT
15 | TRBJ2-7 | TRBV5-6 | - | - | CASSGFGSPRDEQYF | TGTGCCAGCAGCGGATTCGGGAGCCCTCGGGACGAGCAGTACTTC
14 | TRBJ1-5 | TRBV19 | - | - | CASNGGYSNQPQHF | TGTGCCAGTAATGGGGGTTATAGCAATCAGCCCCAGCATTTT
16 | TRBJ2-7 | TRBV28 | TRBD1 | once | CASRAPGTGVSYERYF | TGTGCCAGCAGGGCTCCCGGGACAGGGGTTTCCTACGAGCGGTACTTC
13 | TRBJ1-3 | TRBV27 | - | - | CASSFSRGNTIYF | TGTGCCAGCAGTTTCAGCAGGGGAAACACCATATATTTT
14 | TRBJ1-5 | TRBV4-2 | TRBD1 | - | CASSPTGANQPQHF | TGTGCCAGCAGCCCTACAGGGGCCAATCAGCCCCAGCATTTT
15 | TRBJ1-5 | TRBV27 | - | few | CASSPEQGQTQPQHF | TGTGCCAGCAGTCCTGAACAGGGTCAGACTCAGCCCCAGCATTTT
15 | TRBJ2-1 | TRBV2 | TRBD1 | - | CASSGDRVMVIEQFF | TGTGCCAGCAGTGGGGACAGGGTAATGGTTATTGAGCAGTTCTTC
15 | TRBJ2-2 | TRBV18 | TRBD1 | - | CASSQRQGDTGELFF | TGTGCCAGCTCACAGCGACAGGGTGATACCGGGGAGCTGTTTTTT
16 | TRBJ2-5 | TRBV5-6 | TRBD1 | - | CASSLRTGVIQETQYF | TGTGCCAGCAGCTTACGCACAGGGGTTATACAAGAGACCCAGTACTTC
18 | TRBJ1-6 | TRBV5-1 | TRBD1 | - | CASSSGLQGARRRSPLHF | TGCGCCAGCAGCTCTGGTTTACAGGGGGCGAGACGACGTTCACCCCTCCACTTT
14 | TRBJ2-1 | TRBV5-1 | - | - | CASSGLNSYNEQFF | TGCGCCAGCAGTGGCCTTAACAGTTACAATGAGCAGTTCTTC
13 | TRBJ1-4 | TRBV19 | - | - | CASRSEPHQKLFF | TGTGCCAGTAGGTCGGAGCCGCACCAAAAACTGTTTTTT
12 | TRBJ2-7 | TRBV19 | TRBD1 | - | CATGTGYYEQYF | TGTGCCACCGGGACAGGTTACTACGAGCAGTACTTC
15 | TRBJ2-2 | TRBV6-5 | - | - | CASSYRGRGTGELFF | TGTGCCAGCAGTTACCGGGGGAGAGGCACCGGGGAGCTGTTTTTT
15 | TRBJ2-7 | TRBV5-1 | TRBD2 | - | CASSSRTSVSGEQYF | TGCGCCAGCAGCTCCCGAACTAGCGTCAGCGGCGAGCAGTACTTC
15 | TRBJ2-1 | TRBV7-3 | - | - | CASSLSPSGYNEQFF | TGTGCCAGCAGCTTATCCCCATCGGGCTACAATGAGCAGTTCTTC
13 | TRBJ1-1 | TRBV7-8 | - | few | CASSLVYGTEAFF | TGTGCCAGCAGCTTAGTTTACGGGACTGAAGCTTTCTTT
14 | TRBJ1-1 | TRBV14 | - | - | CASSQKGGYTEAFF | TGTGCCAGCAGCCAAAAAGGGGGGTACACTGAAGCTTTCTTT
13 | TRBJ2-2 | TRBV6-6 | TRBD1 | - | CASRQGATGELFF | TGTGCCAGCAGACAGGGGGCCACCGGGGAGCTGTTTTTT
13 | TRBJ1-5 | TRBV6-5 | TRBD1 | medium-sized | CASSDRANGPQHF | TGTGCCAGCAGTGACAGGGCCAATGGGCCCCAGCATTTT
14 | TRBJ2-3 | TRBV9 | - | - | CASSGAERTDTQYF | TGTGCCAGCAGCGGGGCGGAGCGCACAGATACGCAGTATTTT
15 | TRBJ1-3 | TRBV5-1 | TRBD1 | - | CASTGTGGSGNTIYF | TGCGCCAGCACAGGGACAGGCGGCTCTGGAAACACCATATATTTT
16 | TRBJ1-5 | TRBV2 | TRBD1 | - | CASSPPGQGGNQPQHF | TGTGCCAGCAGCCCCCCCGGACAGGGTGGGAATCAGCCCCAGCATTTT
12 | TRBJ2-7 | TRBV29-1 | TRBD1 | - | CSGGQGGYEQYF | TGCAGCGGCGGACAGGGGGGATACGAGCAGTACTTC
14 | TRBJ2-7 | TRBV13 | - | - | CASSPRGKGSEQYF | TGTGCCAGCAGCCCTCGGGGGAAGGGGAGCGAGCAGTACTTC
13 | TRBJ2-7 | TRBV28 | TRBD1 | - | CASYRTGGYEQYF | TGTGCAAGCTACAGAACAGGGGGCTACGAGCAGTACTTC
19 | TRBJ2-3 | TRBV14 | TRBD2 | - | CASSHRTGTSGISTDTQYF | TGTGCCAGCAGCCATAGAACCGGGACTAGCGGGATAAGCACAGATACGCAGTATTTT
18 | TRBJ2-3 | TRBV5-4 | TRBD2 | - | CASSFGIAGGILPDTQYF | TGTGCCAGCAGCTTCGGGATAGCGGGAGGCATCCTCCCAGATACGCAGTATTTT
19 | TRBJ2-2 | TRBV7-9 | TRBD2 | - | CASSLPTSGSSKGTGELFF | TGTGCCAGCAGCCTACCGACTAGCGGGAGCTCTAAGGGGACCGGGGAGCTGTTTTTT
13 | TRBJ2-1 | TRBV27 | TRBD1 | - | CASSQAPGGEQFF | TGTGCCAGCAGTCAAGCTCCAGGGGGTGAGCAGTTCTTC
15 | TRBJ1-6 | TRBV6-4 | - | - | CASSIEGTIGSPLHF | TGTGCCAGCAGCATAGAAGGGACAATCGGCTCACCCCTCCACTTT
14 | TRBJ2-1 | TRBV2 | - | - | CASVEQGLDNEQFF | TGTGCCAGCGTAGAACAGGGTTTGGACAATGAGCAGTTCTTC
13 | TRBJ2-3 | TRBV19 | - | once | CASSTTWSDTQYF | TGTGCCAGTAGTACGACTTGGTCCGATACGCAGTATTTT
12 | TRBJ2-1 | TRBV4-1 | - | few | CASSQDGAVEFF | TGCGCCAGCAGCCAAGATGGTGCTGTAGAGTTCTTC
15 | TRBJ1-2 | TRBV11-2 | - | - | CASSSSEGGVVGYTF | TGTGCCAGCAGCTCGTCCGAGGGGGGGGTGGTCGGCTACACCTTC
11 | TRBJ1-5 | TRBV28 | - | few | CASTREGTADF | TGTGCCAGCACCAGGGAGGGGACCGCCGATTTT
13 | TRBJ2-7 | TRBV29-1 | - | - | CSVGGGVTYEQYF | TGCAGCGTGGGAGGCGGGGTGACCTACGAGCAGTACTTC